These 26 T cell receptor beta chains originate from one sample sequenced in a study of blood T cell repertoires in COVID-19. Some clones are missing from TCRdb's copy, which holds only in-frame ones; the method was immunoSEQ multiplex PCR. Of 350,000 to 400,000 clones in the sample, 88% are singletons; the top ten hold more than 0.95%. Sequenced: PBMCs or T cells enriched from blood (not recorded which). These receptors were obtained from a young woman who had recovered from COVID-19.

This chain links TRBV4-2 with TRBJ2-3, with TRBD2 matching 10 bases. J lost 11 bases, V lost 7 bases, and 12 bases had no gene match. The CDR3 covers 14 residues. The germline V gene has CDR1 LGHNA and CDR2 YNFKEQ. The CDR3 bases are TGTGCCAGCACGCTAGCGGGGGTAGCGGTCGGGCAGTATTTT. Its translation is CASTLAGVAVGQYF.

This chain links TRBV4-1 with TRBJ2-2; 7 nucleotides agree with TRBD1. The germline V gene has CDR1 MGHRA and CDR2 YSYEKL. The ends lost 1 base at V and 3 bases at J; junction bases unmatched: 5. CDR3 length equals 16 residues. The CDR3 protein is CASSQVSGGYTGELFF. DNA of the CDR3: TGCGCCAGCAGCCAAGTTTCAGGGGGTTACACCGGGGAGCTGTTTTTT.

DNA for the CDR3: TGTGCCAGCAGCCCCGGAGCGTTGGAGACTGAAGCTTTCTTT. Translated, it gives CASSPGALETEAFF. V gene TRBV3-1 (or the pseudogene TRBV3-2) combines with J gene TRBJ1-1; D unresolved. V lost 4 bases and J 5 bases, leaving 14 bases between the germline ends. This CDR3 contains 14 residues. Germline CDR1 reads LGHDT; CDR2 reads YNNKEL (reference sequence).

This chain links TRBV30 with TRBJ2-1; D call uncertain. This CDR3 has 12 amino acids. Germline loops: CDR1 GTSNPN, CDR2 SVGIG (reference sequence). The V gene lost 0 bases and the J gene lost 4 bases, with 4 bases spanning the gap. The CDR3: CAWSVQYNEQFF. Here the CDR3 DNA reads TGTGCCTGGAGTGTACAGTACAATGAGCAGTTCTTC.

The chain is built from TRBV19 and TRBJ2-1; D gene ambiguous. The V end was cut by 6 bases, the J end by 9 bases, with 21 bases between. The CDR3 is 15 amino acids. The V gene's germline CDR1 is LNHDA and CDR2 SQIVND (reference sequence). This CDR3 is CASSPVPRHDSEQFF. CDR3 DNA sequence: TGTGCCAGTAGCCCGGTGCCTAGGCATGATTCTGAGCAGTTCTTC.

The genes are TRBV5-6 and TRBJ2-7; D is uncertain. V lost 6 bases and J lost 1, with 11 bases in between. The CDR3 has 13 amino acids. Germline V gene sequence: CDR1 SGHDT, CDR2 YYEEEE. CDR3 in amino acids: CASNPQASYEQYF. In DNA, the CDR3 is TGTGCCAGCAACCCGCAGGCTTCCTACGAGCAGTACTTC.

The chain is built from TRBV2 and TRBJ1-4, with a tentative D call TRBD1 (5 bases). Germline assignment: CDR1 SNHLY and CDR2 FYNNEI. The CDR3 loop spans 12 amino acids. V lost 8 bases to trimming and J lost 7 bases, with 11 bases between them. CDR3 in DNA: TGTGCCAGCGGACAAGAAAGTGAAAAACTGTTTTTT. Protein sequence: CASGQESEKLFF.

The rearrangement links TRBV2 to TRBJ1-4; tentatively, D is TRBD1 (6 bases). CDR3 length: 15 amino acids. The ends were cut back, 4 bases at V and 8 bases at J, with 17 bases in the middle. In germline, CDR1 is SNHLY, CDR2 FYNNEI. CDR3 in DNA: TGTGCCAGCAGTGGGCAGGGGCAGCTAGGGGAAAAACTGTTTTTT. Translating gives CASSGQGQLGEKLFF.

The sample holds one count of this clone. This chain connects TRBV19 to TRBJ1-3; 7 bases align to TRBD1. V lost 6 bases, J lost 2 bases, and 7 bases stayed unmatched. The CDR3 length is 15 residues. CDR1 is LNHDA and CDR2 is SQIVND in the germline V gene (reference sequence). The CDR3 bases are TGTGCCAGTAGCCTAAAGGGGACAGCTGGAAACACCATATATTTT. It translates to CASSLKGTAGNTIYF.

CDR3 protein: CASRRDRGNTGELFF. The CDR3 bases are TGTGCCAGCAGAAGGGACAGGGGGAACACCGGGGAGCTGTTTTTT. The gene calls are TRBV6-4 and TRBJ2-2; 10 bases map to TRBD1. V gave up 6 bases and J gave up 1 base; unmatched junction bases: 2. This CDR3 comprises 15 residues. Looked up from germline, CDR1 is MRHNA and CDR2 is SNTAGT.

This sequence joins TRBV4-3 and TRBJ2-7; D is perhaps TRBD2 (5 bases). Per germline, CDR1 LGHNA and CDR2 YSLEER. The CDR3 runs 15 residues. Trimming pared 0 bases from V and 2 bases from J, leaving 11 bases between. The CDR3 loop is CASSQDRAGTYEQYF. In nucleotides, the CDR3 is TGCGCCAGCAGCCAAGATCGGGCCGGGACCTACGAGCAGTACTTC.

The CDR3 here is CAWSAKRNTEAFF. Written as DNA, the CDR3 is TGTGCCTGGAGTGCCAAGAGAAACACTGAAGCTTTCTTT. The V gene is TRBV30, the J gene TRBJ1-1; no clear D. The germline V and J ends were trimmed by 1 base and 2 bases, with 8 bases remaining between them. CDR3 length: 13 residues. The germline V gene encodes CDR1 GTSNPN and CDR2 SVGIG (reference sequence).

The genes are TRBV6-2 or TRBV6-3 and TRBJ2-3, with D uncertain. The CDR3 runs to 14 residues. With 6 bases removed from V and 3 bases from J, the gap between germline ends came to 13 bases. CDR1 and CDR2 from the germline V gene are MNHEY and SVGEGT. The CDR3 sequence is CASSPPRNTDTQYF. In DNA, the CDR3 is TGTGCCAGCAGCCCCCCTAGGAATACAGATACGCAGTATTTT.

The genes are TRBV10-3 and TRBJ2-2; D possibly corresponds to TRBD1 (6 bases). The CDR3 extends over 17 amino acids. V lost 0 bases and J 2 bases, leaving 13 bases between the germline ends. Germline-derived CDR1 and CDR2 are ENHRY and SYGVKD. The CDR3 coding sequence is TGTGCCATCAGTGAGTCAATGGCAGGGGCAAACACCGGGGAGCTGTTTTTT. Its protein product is CAISESMAGANTGELFF.

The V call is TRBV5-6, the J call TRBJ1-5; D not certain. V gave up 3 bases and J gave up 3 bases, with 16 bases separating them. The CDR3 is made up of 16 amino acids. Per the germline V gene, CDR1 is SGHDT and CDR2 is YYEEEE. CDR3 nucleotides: TGTGCCAGCAGCTCGTCTCGGCGGGCCCACAATCAGCCCCAGCATTTT. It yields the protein CASSSSRRAHNQPQHF.

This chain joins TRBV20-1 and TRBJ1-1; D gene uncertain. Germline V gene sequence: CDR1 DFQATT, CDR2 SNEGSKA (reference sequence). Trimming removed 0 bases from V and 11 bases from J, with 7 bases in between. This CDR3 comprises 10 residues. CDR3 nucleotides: TGCAGTGCTAGAGATCTAATGGCTTTCTTT. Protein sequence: CSARDLMAFF.

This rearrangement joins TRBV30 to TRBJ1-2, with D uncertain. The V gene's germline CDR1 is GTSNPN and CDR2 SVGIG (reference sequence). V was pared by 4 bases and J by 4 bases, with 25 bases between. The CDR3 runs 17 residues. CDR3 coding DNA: TGTGCCTGGATCATACCCCTCGCAGGCCGCTCTCTCTATGGCTACACCTTC. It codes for CAWIIPLAGRSLYGYTF. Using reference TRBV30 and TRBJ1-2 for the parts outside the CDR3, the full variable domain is SQTIHQWPATLVQPVGSPLSLECTVEGTSNPNLYWYRQAAGRGLQLLFYSVGIGQISSEVPQNLSASRPQDRQFILSSKKLLLSDSGFYLCAWIIPLAGRSLYGYTFGSGTRLTVV.

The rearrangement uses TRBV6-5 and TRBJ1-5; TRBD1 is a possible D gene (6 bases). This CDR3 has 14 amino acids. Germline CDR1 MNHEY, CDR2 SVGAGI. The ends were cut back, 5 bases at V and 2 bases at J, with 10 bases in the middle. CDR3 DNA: TGTGCCAGCAGTATGGCAGGGGGCAATCAGCCCCAGCATTTT. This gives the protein CASSMAGGNQPQHF.

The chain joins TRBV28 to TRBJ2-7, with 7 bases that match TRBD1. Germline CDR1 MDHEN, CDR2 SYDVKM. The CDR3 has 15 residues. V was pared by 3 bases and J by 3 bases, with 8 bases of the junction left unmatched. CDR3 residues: CASSFPRDSLYEQYF. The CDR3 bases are TGTGCCAGCAGTTTTCCCCGGGACAGCCTCTACGAGCAGTACTTC.

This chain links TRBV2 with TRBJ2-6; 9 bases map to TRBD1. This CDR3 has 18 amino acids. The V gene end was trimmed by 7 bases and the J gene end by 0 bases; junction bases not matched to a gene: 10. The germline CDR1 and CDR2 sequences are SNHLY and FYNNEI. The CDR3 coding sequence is TGTGCCAGCAATATTAGGACAGGGGCTGGCTCTGGGGCCAACGTCCTGACTTTC. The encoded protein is CASNIRTGAGSGANVLTF. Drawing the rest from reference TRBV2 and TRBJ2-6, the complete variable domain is EPEVTQTPSHQVTQMGQEVILRCVPISNHLYFYWYRQILGQKVEFLVSFYNNEISEKSEIFDDQFSVERPDGSNFTLKIRSTKLEDSAMYFCASNIRTGAGSGANVLTFGAGSRLTVL.

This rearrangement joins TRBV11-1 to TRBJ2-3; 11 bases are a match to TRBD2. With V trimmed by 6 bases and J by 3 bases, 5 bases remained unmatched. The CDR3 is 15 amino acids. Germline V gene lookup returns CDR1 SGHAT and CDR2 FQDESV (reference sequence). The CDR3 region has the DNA TGTGCCAGCAGTCGTAGCGGGGGGGCAACAGATACGCAGTATTTT. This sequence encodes CASSRSGGATDTQYF.

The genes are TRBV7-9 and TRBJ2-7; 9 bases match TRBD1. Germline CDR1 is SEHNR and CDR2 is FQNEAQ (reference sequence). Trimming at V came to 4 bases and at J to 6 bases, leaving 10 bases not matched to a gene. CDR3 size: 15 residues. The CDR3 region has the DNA TGTGCCAGCAGCTATACTAGGGACAGGGACATCGAGCAGTACTTC. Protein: CASSYTRDRDIEQYF.

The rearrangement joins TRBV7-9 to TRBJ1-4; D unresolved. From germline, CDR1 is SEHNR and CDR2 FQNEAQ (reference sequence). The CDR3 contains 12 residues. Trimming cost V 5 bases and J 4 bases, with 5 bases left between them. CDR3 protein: CASSILNEKLFF. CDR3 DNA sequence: TGTGCCAGCAGCATACTTAATGAAAAACTGTTTTTT.

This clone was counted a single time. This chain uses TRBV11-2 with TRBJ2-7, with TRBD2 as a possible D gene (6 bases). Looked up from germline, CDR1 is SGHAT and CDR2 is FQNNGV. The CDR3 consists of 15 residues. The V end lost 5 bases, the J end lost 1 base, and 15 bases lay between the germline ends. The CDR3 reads CASSLRRESSYEQYF. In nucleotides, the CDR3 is TGTGCCAGCAGCCTACGCCGGGAGTCGTCCTACGAGCAGTACTTC. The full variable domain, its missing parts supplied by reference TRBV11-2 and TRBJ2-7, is EAGVAQSPRYKIIEKRQSVAFWCNPISGHATLYWYQQILGQGPKLLIQFQNNGVVDDSQLPKDRFSAERLKGVDSTLKIQPAKLEDSAVYLCASSLRRESSYEQYFGPGTRLTVT.

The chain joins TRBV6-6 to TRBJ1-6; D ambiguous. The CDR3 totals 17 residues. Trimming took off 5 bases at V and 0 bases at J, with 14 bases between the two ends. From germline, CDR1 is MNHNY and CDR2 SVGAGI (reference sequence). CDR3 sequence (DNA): TGTGCCAGCAGTCCCTCCGGGAGTAGCTCCTATAATTCACCCCTCCACTTT. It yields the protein CASSPSGSSSYNSPLHF.

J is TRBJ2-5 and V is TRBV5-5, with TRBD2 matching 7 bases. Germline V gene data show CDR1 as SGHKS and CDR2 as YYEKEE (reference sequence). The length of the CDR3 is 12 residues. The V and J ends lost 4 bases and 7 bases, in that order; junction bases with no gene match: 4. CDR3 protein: CASSLWEGTQYF. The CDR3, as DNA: TGTGCCAGCAGCCTTTGGGAGGGGACCCAGTACTTC.